This TCR beta chain is from a study of cytomegalovirus exposure and HLA in healthy donors. The study ran its PCR with 60 Vbeta and 13 Jbeta primers. This table comes from immunoSEQ multiplex PCR, and its TCRdb copy is limited to in-frame clones, with some not included. The sample records about 120,000 clones, roughly 79% being singletons. V dropped 0 bases and J dropped 4; count of bases not matched to a gene: 3. Germline assignment: CDR1 SGHKS and CDR2 YYEKEE (reference sequence). The CDR3 covers 15 residues. This chain connects TRBV5-5 to TRBJ2-3; 9 nucleotides agree with TRBD1. Sample: PBMCs. The TCR sequence derives from a middle-aged woman in good health and CMV-seronegative. This CDR3 is CASSLARDRADTQYF. CDR3 nucleotides: TGTGCCAGCAGCTTGGCTCGGGACAGGGCAGATACGCAGTATTTT.